These T cell receptor beta chains were read from a single sample in a study of post-analysis software for immune sequencing data. TCRdb itself ran the PCR reads through MiXCR, one entry per CDR3 protein. The sample carries a few hundred thousand distinct CDR3 sequences, approximately 33% recorded once. The sequenced sample was blood. The source is a girl between 5 and 17 years old with multiple sclerosis. Both conserved end residues are part of each CDR3. The D gene is left open where the match is weak. Size values are once, few and many counts, or a class for expanded clones, and some rows have none.

15,TRBJ2-4,TRBD1,NA,TRBV27,TGTGCCAGCAGTCAAAACCGGGACAGCAAAAACATTCAGTACTTC,CASSQNRDSKNIQYF
15,TRBJ2-7,NA,few,TRBV12-3/TRBV12-4,TGTGCCAGCAGTGGGTTGGGGGTCTCCTCCTACGAGCAGTACTTC,CASSGLGVSSYEQYF
17,TRBJ2-1,TRBD2,NA,TRBV4-2,TGTGCCAGCAGCCCAACTAGCGGGGGGGTCCCATACAATGAGCAGTTCTTC,CASSPTSGGVPYNEQFF
14,TRBJ2-1,TRBD2,NA,TRBV9,TGTGCCAGCAGCGTGGCGGGGGGCTTCGGGGAGCAGTTCTTC,CASSVAGGFGEQFF
15,TRBJ2-7,TRBD2,few,TRBV20-1,TGCAGTGCCCAAAAGACTAGCGGGGCTCTCGACGAGCAGTACTTC,CSAQKTSGALDEQYF
14,TRBJ2-3,TRBD1,NA,TRBV2,TGTGCCAGCAGAGACAGGGGAGATGGAGATACGCAGTATTTT,CASRDRGDGDTQYF
13,TRBJ1-2,TRBD1,NA,TRBV20-1,TGCAGTGCTCCACCGGGACAGGGTTTTGGCTACACCTTC,CSAPPGQGFGYTF
15,TRBJ2-7,TRBD1,NA,TRBV11-2,TGTGCCAGCAGCTTATGGGGGACAGGGAACTACGAGCAGTACTTC,CASSLWGTGNYEQYF
15,TRBJ1-2,NA,few,TRBV6-5,TGTGCCAGCAGTTACATGGGAGGGGGGGGGCATGGCTACACCTTC,CASSYMGGGGHGYTF
14,TRBJ2-7,NA,many,TRBV3-1,TGTGCCAGCAGCCCGGGACAAGTTCTCTACGAGCAGTACTTC,CASSPGQVLYEQYF
20,TRBJ1-1,NA,NA,TRBV7-9,TGTGCCAGCAGCTTAGCGTCCACCGGGGTTTTGGTTATTTGGGACACTGAAGCTTTCTTT,CASSLASTGVLVIWDTEAFF
13,TRBJ1-1,NA,few,TRBV30,TGTGCCTGGAGCGTAGACGTGGACACTGAAGCTTTCTTT,CAWSVDVDTEAFF
12,TRBJ2-7,NA,many,TRBV7-9,TGTGCCAGCAGCTTAGTGAGCGACGAGCAGTACTTC,CASSLVSDEQYF
15,TRBJ1-2,TRBD1,NA,TRBV7-9,TGTGCCAGCAGCCCCATCCAGGGGACAGCGGCTGGCTACACCTTC,CASSPIQGTAAGYTF
16,TRBJ1-6,TRBD1,many,TRBV5-1,TGCGCCAGCAGCTTGCAGACAGGGGCAAATAATTCACCCCTCCACTTT,CASSLQTGANNSPLHF
13,TRBJ1-1,TRBD1,NA,TRBV6-1,TGTGCCAGCAACAAGGGGGCAGCTGCTGAAGCTTTCTTT,CASNKGAAAEAFF
16,TRBJ1-6,NA,few,TRBV6-1,TGTGCCAGCAGTGTTAGACAGTCAACCTATAATTCACCCCTCCACTTT,CASSVRQSTYNSPLHF
13,TRBJ1-2,NA,NA,TRBV4-3,TGCGCCAGCAGCCAAGATAGGGACGTGGATTGCACCTTC,CASSQDRDVDCTF
13,TRBJ2-7,TRBD1,NA,TRBV25-1,TGTGCCAGCAGTGGGGACAGCTCCTACGAGCAGTACTTC,CASSGDSSYEQYF
17,TRBJ2-3,NA,few,TRBV7-8,TGTGCCAGCAGCTTAGTTGGCCCCGTCAATCAACAGGATACGCAGTATTTT,CASSLVGPVNQQDTQYF
15,TRBJ2-1,TRBD1,NA,TRBV7-8,TGTGCCAGCACCCAACGGGACAGGGATAGAAATGAGCAGTTCTTC,CASTQRDRDRNEQFF
11,TRBJ2-3,NA,NA,TRBV2,TGTGCCAGCAGTGAAGTAGATACGCAGTATTTT,CASSEVDTQYF
14,TRBJ2-1,NA,few,TRBV9,TGTGCCAGCAGCGTAGCACCCGTACCCAATGAGCAGTTCTTC,CASSVAPVPNEQFF
15,TRBJ2-3,TRBD2,many,TRBV10-3,TGTGCCATCAGCCCCGCGGGGGGGCGCACAGATACGCAGTATTTT,CAISPAGGRTDTQYF
16,TRBJ2-7,NA,few,TRBV3-1,TGTGCCAGCAGCCAAGATCGGGACGGGGGTTCGTACGAGCAGTACTTC,CASSQDRDGGSYEQYF
14,TRBJ2-4,NA,NA,TRBV28,TGTGCCAGCAGTTTCGGCCTAGCCAAAAACATTCAGTACTTC,CASSFGLAKNIQYF
16,TRBJ2-3,NA,NA,TRBV7-9,TGTGCCAGCAGCTCGGACGGGGCGGGGGCCACAGATACGCAGTATTTT,CASSSDGAGATDTQYF
17,TRBJ2-6,NA,many,TRBV5-1,TGCGCCAGCAGCTCCAGGGCAGGGGTGGAAGGGGCCAACGTCCTGACTTTC,CASSSRAGVEGANVLTF
16,TRBJ2-5,TRBD2,NA,TRBV7-7,TGTGCTAGCAGCTTTGGCCCGGGGGGTGCGAAAGAGGCCCAGTACTTC,CASSFGPGGAKEAQYF
18,TRBJ2-1,NA,NA,TRBV6-5,TGTGCCAGCAGTTACTCACCGGAGGGGGCAAGCTCCTACAATGAGCAGTTCTTC,CASSYSPEGASSYNEQFF
13,TRBJ1-2,NA,few,TRBV7-2,TGTGCCAGCAGCCACACCCCAGGGTATGGCTACACCTTC,CASSHTPGYGYTF
14,TRBJ1-1,NA,NA,TRBV20-1,TGCAGTGCTAGAAAAGGCCCAGGGGACACTGAAGCTTTCTTT,CSARKGPGDTEAFF
16,TRBJ2-1,TRBD2,few,TRBV6-1,TGTGCCAGCAGTGAATACTTGCGGGGGGCAGACAATGAGCAGTTCTTC,CASSEYLRGADNEQFF
14,TRBJ1-2,TRBD1,few,TRBV24-1,TGTGCCACCAGTGATTGGGGGACAGACTATGGCTACACCTTC,CATSDWGTDYGYTF
16,TRBJ2-7,NA,NA,TRBV4-1,TGCGCCAGCAGCCCGATGCCAAGGCAGGCTTCATACGAGCAGTACTTC,CASSPMPRQASYEQYF
14,TRBJ2-7,TRBD2,NA,TRBV3-1,TGTGCCAGCAGCCCTAGCGGCTCCTCCTACGAGCAGTACTTC,CASSPSGSSYEQYF
15,TRBJ2-5,NA,few,TRBV13,TGTGCCAGCAGCTTAGGTGACGCTAGATCGGAGACCCAGTACTTC,CASSLGDARSETQYF
15,TRBJ2-1,TRBD2,NA,TRBV4-3,TGCGCCAGCAGCCAAGTAGCGGGGGGGAGGAATGAGCAGTTCTTC,CASSQVAGGRNEQFF
14,TRBJ2-7,NA,NA,TRBV7-2,TGTGCCAGCAGCTTTCGCGACCTCGCCTACGAGCAGTACTTC,CASSFRDLAYEQYF
15,TRBJ2-3,NA,NA,TRBV6-2/TRBV6-3,TGTGCCAGCAGTTACTTGACAGCAGCCACAGATACGCAGTATTTT,CASSYLTAATDTQYF
13,TRBJ1-4,NA,NA,TRBV25-1,TGTGCCAGCAGTGAGGTTAATAGTGAAAAACTGTTTTTT,CASSEVNSEKLFF
15,TRBJ1-2,NA,NA,TRBV24-1,TGTGCCACCTCTGCGATGTCCGACAGCGCTTATGGCTACACCTTC,CATSAMSDSAYGYTF
13,TRBJ1-1,TRBD1,NA,TRBV29-1,TGCAGCGTTGCCCCGACAGGGGAAACTGAAGCTTTCTTT,CSVAPTGETEAFF
16,TRBJ1-2,TRBD1,few,TRBV9,TGTGCCAGCAGCGCCCGATGGGACAGCTATAACTATGGCTACACCTTC,CASSARWDSYNYGYTF
12,TRBJ1-2,NA,few,TRBV3-1,TGTGCCAGCAGCCGGACGAATTATGGCTACACCTTC,CASSRTNYGYTF
14,TRBJ1-2,NA,few,TRBV27,TGTGCCAGCAGTCCAACTAGGGAATTTAGTGGCTACACCTTC,CASSPTREFSGYTF
17,TRBJ2-5,TRBD2,NA,TRBV27,TGTGCCAGCAGTATCCTCGGGACTAGCGGGGGCCAAGAGACCCAGTACTTC,CASSILGTSGGQETQYF
17,TRBJ2-1,NA,NA,TRBV9,TGTGCCAGCAGCGTAGGTTTTAGGGGCGGGGTATGGTCTGAGCAGTTCTTC,CASSVGFRGGVWSEQFF
15,TRBJ2-3,TRBD2,NA,TRBV5-6,TGTGCCAGCAGCGGCCTAGCGGGGGTAGGGGATACGCAGTATTTT,CASSGLAGVGDTQYF
14,TRBJ2-7,NA,NA,TRBV27,TGTGCCAGCAGTTTTCGACCATACAACTACGAGCAGTACTTC,CASSFRPYNYEQYF
14,TRBJ2-5,NA,few,TRBV13,TGTGCCAGCAGCCCTCAGGTTTACCAAGAGACCCAGTACTTC,CASSPQVYQETQYF
13,TRBJ1-2,NA,once,TRBV7-2,TGTGCCAGCAGACCGGGGCTCTACTATGGCCACACCTTC,CASRPGLYYGHTF
14,TRBJ2-7,TRBD1,few,TRBV29-1,TGCAGCGTTGAAGGGGGACAGGGGGCATACGAGCAGTACTTC,CSVEGGQGAYEQYF
15,TRBJ1-1,NA,NA,TRBV7-9,TGTGCCAGCAACCCTTCGGGGGGCAGGGACACTGAAGCTTTCTTT,CASNPSGGRDTEAFF
12,TRBJ2-5,NA,many,TRBV7-2,TGTGCCAGCAGCTCTAGGATGGAGACCCAGTACTTC,CASSSRMETQYF
13,TRBJ2-3,NA,NA,TRBV10-2,TGCGCCAGCAGTGTAACAGGGTCAGATACGCAGTATTTT,CASSVTGSDTQYF
11,TRBJ1-6,NA,few,TRBV2,TGTGCCAGCAGGCTAGGTTCACCCCTCCACTTT,CASRLGSPLHF
14,TRBJ1-1,TRBD1,few,TRBV11-2,TGTGCCAGCAGCTTCAACAGGGGGAACACTGAAGCTTTCTTT,CASSFNRGNTEAFF